This entry describes one TCR beta chain. What it binds is unknown. PCR was performed using 60 Vbeta and 13 Jbeta primers. The table came from immunoSEQ multiplex PCR; TCRdb's copy has only in-frame clones and leaves some out. The sample consists of about 150,000 clones, around 87% of them appearing once. Germline values: CDR1 MDHEN, CDR2 SYDVKM. V was cut by 5 bases and J by 2 bases, with 10 bases left in between. The CDR3 runs 13 residues. This sample stems from a study of cytomegalovirus exposure and HLA in healthy donors. Findings of the study overall: The study listed 150 to 200 cytomegalovirus-associated TCR beta chains.

The sequenced sample was PBMCs. The sequence was obtained from a woman aged 25-40 years in good health and CMV-seronegative. The gene calls are TRBV28 and TRBJ2-7, with a tentative D call TRBD1 (5 bases). CDR3 residues: CASSLPDTYEQYF. CDR3 DNA sequence: TGTGCCAGCAGTCTCCCGGACACCTACGAGCAGTACTTC.